A selection of T cell receptor beta chains follows, all from one sample in a study of blood T cell repertoires in COVID-19. Produced via immunoSEQ multiplex PCR; TCRdb's table is partial and in-frame only. Of around 250,000 clones in the sample, around 90% were seen once. Material: PBMCs or T cells enriched from blood (not recorded which). These receptors came from a human donor in a cohort exposed to, infected with or recovered from COVID-19 (not recorded which). The donor label of this sample is uncertain. Each CDR3 is given with its conserved first and last residue. The order of the fields is V gene, J gene, clone size, D gene, CDR3 DNA, CDR3 protein. A D gene is named only where the DNA matches it firmly. Only some rows state a clone size, as once, few, many or a class for expanded clones.

v_call: TRBV12-2; j_call: TRBJ1-4; clone_size: .; d_call: .; cdr3_nt: TGTGCAAGTCGTCGGTCCAGCAGTGACAGGTGGTTAGGTCGGTTTGAAAAACTGTTTTTT; cdr3_aa: CASRRSSSDRWLGRFEKLFF
v_call: TRBV9; j_call: TRBJ2-1; clone_size: .; d_call: .; cdr3_nt: TGTGCCAGCAGCGTAACCACAGGGTTGGAACACAATGAGCAGTTCTTC; cdr3_aa: CASSVTTGLEHNEQFF
v_call: TRBV24-1; j_call: TRBJ2-3; clone_size: .; d_call: TRBD2; cdr3_nt: TGTGCCACCAGTGATTCGGGACTAGCGGGGGCCCTAGATACGCAGTATTTT; cdr3_aa: CATSDSGLAGALDTQYF
v_call: TRBV4-2; j_call: TRBJ2-5; clone_size: once; d_call: .; cdr3_nt: TGTGCCAGCAGCCAAGAAGAGGGCGAGACCCAGTACTTC; cdr3_aa: CASSQEEGETQYF
v_call: TRBV21-1; j_call: TRBJ2-7; clone_size: .; d_call: .; cdr3_nt: TGTGCCAGCAGCAAAGGTACCAGCGGACCCTACGAGCAGTACTTC; cdr3_aa: CASSKGTSGPYEQYF
v_call: TRBV19; j_call: TRBJ2-2; clone_size: .; d_call: .; cdr3_nt: TGTGCCAGTAGTCTCTCGGGCGGGGAGCTGTTTTTT; cdr3_aa: CASSLSGGELFF
v_call: TRBV27; j_call: TRBJ2-7; clone_size: .; d_call: TRBD1; cdr3_nt: TGTGCCAGCAAACCGACAGGGCTAGTTTGGGAGCAGTACTTC; cdr3_aa: CASKPTGLVWEQYF
v_call: TRBV7-2; j_call: TRBJ1-5; clone_size: once; d_call: .; cdr3_nt: TGTGCCAGCAGCTTAGATTGGCAGGGTAATCAGCCCCAGCATTTT; cdr3_aa: CASSLDWQGNQPQHF
v_call: TRBV7-9; j_call: TRBJ2-1; clone_size: .; d_call: .; cdr3_nt: TGTGCCAGCAGCTCCATCGGGGAAGCTGAGCAGTTCTTC; cdr3_aa: CASSSIGEAEQFF
v_call: TRBV4-1; j_call: TRBJ1-2; clone_size: .; d_call: .; cdr3_nt: TGCGCCAGCAGCCAAGAGTTGGCAGGGCTAGGCGGCTACACCTTC; cdr3_aa: CASSQELAGLGGYTF
v_call: TRBV21-1; j_call: TRBJ1-2; clone_size: .; d_call: .; cdr3_nt: TGTGCCAGCAGCAAAGGGGCCCAGGCCCACTATGGCTACACCTTC; cdr3_aa: CASSKGAQAHYGYTF
v_call: TRBV27; j_call: TRBJ1-5; clone_size: .; d_call: TRBD1; cdr3_nt: TGTGCCAGCAGTGCCCGGGAGGGGGCGAGGCGGCAGCCCCAGCATTTT; cdr3_aa: CASSAREGARRQPQHF
v_call: TRBV30; j_call: TRBJ1-5; clone_size: .; d_call: .; cdr3_nt: TGTGCCTGGAGTAGCGGAACGAATCAGCCCCAGCATTTT; cdr3_aa: CAWSSGTNQPQHF
v_call: TRBV4-1; j_call: TRBJ2-7; clone_size: .; d_call: TRBD1; cdr3_nt: TGCGCCAGCAGCCGATTCAAGGGACAGGGCACGAACGACAGAATGTACGAGCAGTACTTC; cdr3_aa: CASSRFKGQGTNDRMYEQYF
v_call: TRBV28; j_call: TRBJ1-2; clone_size: .; d_call: .; cdr3_nt: TGTGCCAGCAGACCCGGGACACAAGCCTATGGCTACACCTTC; cdr3_aa: CASRPGTQAYGYTF
v_call: TRBV19; j_call: TRBJ2-5; clone_size: .; d_call: .; cdr3_nt: TGTGCCAGTAGTATGAGGACGGCGACCCTGGGGGGAGAGACCCAGTACTTC; cdr3_aa: CASSMRTATLGGETQYF
v_call: TRBV5-1; j_call: TRBJ2-3; clone_size: .; d_call: TRBD2; cdr3_nt: TGCGCCAGCACTGGGGGGGCAGATACGCAGTATTTT; cdr3_aa: CASTGGADTQYF
v_call: TRBV19; j_call: TRBJ1-3; clone_size: .; d_call: .; cdr3_nt: TGTGCCAGTATTTCGGCTGGAAACACCATATATTTT; cdr3_aa: CASISAGNTIYF
v_call: TRBV6-4; j_call: TRBJ2-3; clone_size: .; d_call: .; cdr3_nt: TGTGCCAGCAGTGACCAGATAGGGGCCACAGATACGCAGTATTTT; cdr3_aa: CASSDQIGATDTQYF
v_call: TRBV27; j_call: TRBJ1-1; clone_size: .; d_call: .; cdr3_nt: TGTGCCAGCAGTTTAAAGGGACAATACACTGAAGCTTTCTTT; cdr3_aa: CASSLKGQYTEAFF
v_call: TRBV5-8; j_call: TRBJ1-5; clone_size: .; d_call: .; cdr3_nt: TGTGCCAGCAGCTTGCCGCAGGGAAGCAATCAGCCCCAGCATTTT; cdr3_aa: CASSLPQGSNQPQHF
v_call: TRBV28; j_call: TRBJ1-4; clone_size: .; d_call: .; cdr3_nt: TGTGCCAGCAGTTTAGACCCCGGGGGGTTGAATGAAAAACTGTTTTTT; cdr3_aa: CASSLDPGGLNEKLFF
v_call: TRBV28; j_call: TRBJ1-4; clone_size: .; d_call: .; cdr3_nt: TGTGCCAGCAGCCCAACGGTATTGACTAATGAAAAACTGTTTTTT; cdr3_aa: CASSPTVLTNEKLFF
v_call: TRBV29-1; j_call: TRBJ1-2; clone_size: few; d_call: .; cdr3_nt: TGCAGCGTTGAAGACAGGGTTGAGGTCTACACCTTC; cdr3_aa: CSVEDRVEVYTF
v_call: TRBV9; j_call: TRBJ2-1; clone_size: .; d_call: .; cdr3_nt: TGTGCCAGCAGCGTAGGTTCGGGGAACAATGAGCAGTTCTTC; cdr3_aa: CASSVGSGNNEQFF
v_call: TRBV2; j_call: TRBJ2-7; clone_size: .; d_call: .; cdr3_nt: TGTGCCAGCAGTGGGCAGACCTACGAGCAGTACTTC; cdr3_aa: CASSGQTYEQYF
v_call: TRBV27; j_call: TRBJ2-3; clone_size: once; d_call: .; cdr3_nt: TGTGCCAGCAGTTTCAGCGGCCCCACAGATACGCAGTATTTT; cdr3_aa: CASSFSGPTDTQYF
v_call: TRBV4-1; j_call: TRBJ1-2; clone_size: .; d_call: TRBD1; cdr3_nt: TGCGCCAGCAGCCAAGGGACAGGGCAAGGCTACACCTTC; cdr3_aa: CASSQGTGQGYTF